This T cell receptor beta chain derives from a study of T cells in Graves' hyperthyroidism and ophthalmopathy. CDR3 length: 13 amino acids. The V and J ends lost 1 base and 4 bases respectively, with 8 bases between them. Per germline, CDR1 SGHRS and CDR2 YFSETQ. In its sample, this clonotype was seen many times. The target antigen is unknown. Amplified TCR beta CDR3 regions derived from RNA transcripts. First-round RT-PCR targeting the TCR CDR3 was performed with the HTBI primer set. TCRdb analysed the multiplex PCR reads with MiXCR anew, one entry per CDR3 protein. The sample records over 700,000 distinct CDR3 sequences, 15% to 20% being singletons. Findings and limits, study-wide: A median roughly six months before onset, the model predicted ophthalmopathy.

Input material: blood. This chain connects TRBV5-1 to TRBJ1-1; D ambiguous. The sequence was collected from a woman aged 45-65 years with Graves' hyperthyroidism that later progressed to Graves' ophthalmopathy. The CDR3 spells CASSLFFGTEAFF. The CDR3 nucleotides are TGCGCCAGCAGCTTGTTCTTCGGCACTGAAGCTTTCTTT.